This TCR beta chain was documented in a study of cytomegalovirus exposure and HLA in healthy donors. The wider study: A prior analysis found 117 million unique TCR beta sequences from around 180 million T cells. As released early, the data held about 85 million unique TCRs from HLA-typed donors. There were 350 to 450 genotyped donors. Of these, about 81% fell in the genetic ancestry cluster associated with self-reported Caucasian donors.

PCR involved 60 Vbeta and 13 Jbeta primers. Libraries were prepared by immunoSEQ multiplex PCR; TCRdb keeps only in-frame clonotypes and omits some of them. The repertoire holds about 130,000 clones, roughly a tenth seen once, with about 4.6% in the top ten. The receptor was isolated from a woman between 18 and 29 years old in good health and CMV-seropositive. The specimen sequenced was PBMCs.

Written as DNA, the CDR3 is TGCGCCAGCAGCTCACCCAGCGGGAGTACCTACAATGAGCAGTTCTTC. Its protein product is CASSSPSGSTYNEQFF. The chain couples TRBV5-1 to TRBJ2-1, with 8 bases that match TRBD2. The germline V gene has CDR1 SGHRS and CDR2 YFSETQ. This CDR3 is 16 amino acids long. V dropped 3 bases and J dropped 2; count of bases not matched to a gene: 7.